This section outlines one T cell receptor (beta chain) sequence together with its context. This clonotype was counted only a few times. No antigen is known for it. Per-nucleotide qualities are absent, and no much larger clonotype sits a single base away. This record belongs to a study of human T cells and chemical hapten exposure (dated by TCRdb to the early 2020s). Study-level background: The libraries were sequenced as a pool, and the TCR yield per sample differed mostly because of small variations in library volumes within the pool. In alopecia patients, the study followed how the peripheral blood TCR repertoire changed in vivo over primary and secondary sensitization to diphenylcyclopropenone (DPC), a hapten. From each blood RNA sample, both TCR alpha and TCR beta chains were sequenced. Paper-wide results and their limitations: Repeated subsampling changed both the strength of the expansion versus patch-test correlation and the threshold at which the correlation became significant. The number of TCRs above 1 in 1000 frequency did not change with DPC sensitization; there was no evidence of global repertoire structure alterations.

Library generation was performed with RACE. The instrument was a NextSeq 500. During library preparation, unique molecular identifiers were attached to individual cDNA molecules so that TCRs could be counted quantitatively and reproducibly. As for the authors' bioinformatics: Samples had a median of about 96,000 TCRs, with a range from roughly 23,224 to 700,000. The Decombinator software suite was used to annotate V, J and CDR3 in the TCR reads. To make PS versus PT1 abundance plots, every sample was subsampled to the same number of TCRs (28,000). TCRs were defined as expanded if absent before sensitization and observed at least eight times at the 2-week time point. Using fastp at Q25 and MiXCR, TCRdb reprocessed the public reads and kept productive beta chains. CDR3 protein sequences are deduplicated, and each keeps its most common genes and DNA. Here the V and J calls rest on TCRdb's processing, not on the authors' analysis. This sample lists about 130,000 distinct CDR3 sequences; 8.5% to 9.5% were detected once. 1.5% to 2% of the sample lies in the top ten.

This specimen's time point label, interpreted: healthy volunteer bleed at 2 weeks. Total RNA was extracted from unfractionated whole blood that had been collected in Tempus Blood RNA tubes. Four or five healthy volunteers acted as controls for TCR sequencing and had blood drawn at day 0, 2 weeks and 6 weeks. The receptor's source is a male donor in good health. Some clones in this sample may be carry-over from other donors' samples. The specimen sequenced was whole blood.

The CDR3 here reads CASSLAGTDYGYTF. The bases read TGTGCCAGCAGCTTAGCTGGGACAGACTATGGCTACACCTTC. This chain is built from TRBV7-9 and TRBJ1-2; TRBD1 aligns with 7 central bases. The CDR3 covers 14 residues, taking in both the cysteine and the phenylalanine. Just the 42-base CDR3 DNA is kept, in frame starting at base 1. CDR1 and CDR2 were assigned from the germline V gene (reference sequence) as SEHNR and FQNEAQ. Trimming takes 0 bases off V and 3 bases off J; junction bases not matched to a gene: 1.